These T cell receptor beta chains were read from a single sample in a study of blood T cell repertoires in COVID-19. Produced via immunoSEQ multiplex PCR; TCRdb's table is partial and in-frame only. Of 150,000 or so clones listed, roughly four fifths are singletons. The source material was peripheral blood. The source of these receptors is a woman of 80 years or more with acute or convalescent COVID-19. CDR3s include the opening cysteine and the closing phenylalanine or tryptophan. A D gene is named only where the DNA matches it firmly.

length: 12
V: TRBV7-8
D: NA
J: TRBJ2-7
CDR3: CASSSPPREQYF

length: 14
V: TRBV7-9
D: NA
J: TRBJ1-1
CDR3: CASSFVSERTEAFF

length: 14
V: TRBV27
D: TRBD1
J: TRBJ2-1
CDR3: CASSGQGSYNEQFF

length: 15
V: TRBV7-6
D: TRBD1
J: TRBJ1-4
CDR3: CASSAAGTGDEKLFF

length: 13
V: TRBV6-5
D: TRBD1
J: TRBJ2-7
CDR3: CASRRQGAYEQYF

length: 13
V: TRBV6-4
D: NA
J: TRBJ1-1
CDR3: CASSREMNTEAFF

length: 12
V: TRBV6-6
D: NA
J: TRBJ2-3
CDR3: CASGGETDTQYF

length: 14
V: TRBV5-1
D: TRBD2
J: TRBJ2-7
CDR3: CASSLPGLAYEQYF

length: 13
V: TRBV12-3/TRBV12-4
D: NA
J: TRBJ1-3
CDR3: CASTSTARNTIYF

length: 16
V: TRBV19
D: TRBD1
J: TRBJ2-7
CDR3: CASSPTRTGGWYEQYF

length: 15
V: TRBV11-2
D: TRBD1
J: TRBJ1-4
CDR3: CASSTRQGINEKLFF

length: 15
V: TRBV18
D: TRBD1
J: TRBJ1-2
CDR3: CASSPGTGIDYGYTF

length: 13
V: TRBV15
D: NA
J: TRBJ2-1
CDR3: CATSRGVINEQFF

length: 14
V: TRBV2
D: NA
J: TRBJ1-5
CDR3: CASSDGQSNQPQHF

length: 15
V: TRBV5-1
D: TRBD2
J: TRBJ2-7
CDR3: CASSSGLAGEEEQYF

length: 14
V: TRBV13
D: NA
J: TRBJ2-2
CDR3: CASSSGTDTGELFF

length: 13
V: TRBV27
D: NA
J: TRBJ2-1
CDR3: CASSLSRYNEQFF

length: 15
V: TRBV30
D: TRBD1
J: TRBJ2-3
CDR3: CAWGSGGFPADTQYF

length: 17
V: TRBV4-1
D: NA
J: TRBJ2-6
CDR3: CASSQAQGISGANVLTF

length: 11
V: TRBV5-4
D: NA
J: TRBJ2-7
CDR3: CASSSTYEQYF

length: 19
V: TRBV6-1
D: TRBD1
J: TRBJ1-5
CDR3: CASSDRRTGERPYGQPQHF

length: 15
V: TRBV18
D: TRBD2
J: TRBJ2-1
CDR3: CASSPMGLAGDEQFF

length: 14
V: TRBV19
D: NA
J: TRBJ2-7
CDR3: CASSITTDSYEQYF

length: 13
V: TRBV15
D: TRBD1
J: TRBJ1-3
CDR3: CATSRDRAYTIYF

length: 16
V: TRBV27
D: NA
J: TRBJ2-7
CDR3: CASTSLDGRSSYEQYF

length: 13
V: TRBV6-5
D: NA
J: TRBJ1-5
CDR3: CASRRDFDQPQHF

length: 14
V: TRBV6-5
D: NA
J: TRBJ1-1
CDR3: CASSPPLRGAEAFF

length: 14
V: TRBV11-2
D: TRBD1
J: TRBJ2-1
CDR3: CASRATGVYNEQFF

length: 13
V: TRBV10-3
D: NA
J: TRBJ2-4
CDR3: CAISEKGEDIQYF

length: 13
V: TRBV6-6
D: TRBD2
J: TRBJ2-7
CDR3: CATGGAGVYEQYF

length: 13
V: TRBV12-3/TRBV12-4
D: NA
J: TRBJ1-1
CDR3: CASSNGLNTEAFF

length: 14
V: TRBV5-4
D: NA
J: TRBJ1-4
CDR3: CASSLGRGGEKLFF

length: 15
V: TRBV5-1
D: NA
J: TRBJ1-1
CDR3: CASSSLGLENTEAFF

length: 16
V: TRBV19
D: NA
J: TRBJ1-5
CDR3: CASSTDRFRGNQPQHF

length: 15
V: TRBV5-1
D: NA
J: TRBJ1-6
CDR3: CASSPSSGVDSPLHF

length: 14
V: TRBV9
D: NA
J: TRBJ2-1
CDR3: CASSVGRSYNEQFF

length: 14
V: TRBV5-1
D: TRBD2
J: TRBJ2-7
CDR3: CASSSGTSGYEQYF

length: 12
V: TRBV3-1/TRBV3-2
D: NA
J: TRBJ2-4
CDR3: CASSQSSAEPDF

length: 16
V: TRBV19
D: NA
J: TRBJ1-2
CDR3: CASSPRGIPLVYGYTF

length: 18
V: TRBV18
D: TRBD1
J: TRBJ1-6
CDR3: CASSPAGQGAGWNSPLHF

length: 13
V: TRBV2
D: TRBD2
J: TRBJ2-7
CDR3: CASKLAGAWEQYF

length: 12
V: TRBV10-3
D: NA
J: TRBJ2-1
CDR3: CAISNSGNEQFF

length: 15
V: TRBV19
D: TRBD1
J: TRBJ1-2
CDR3: CASSILARGRYGYTF

length: 17
V: TRBV5-1
D: TRBD1
J: TRBJ2-5
CDR3: CASSLIGTGQRAQTQYF

length: 13
V: TRBV3-1/TRBV3-2
D: NA
J: TRBJ1-2
CDR3: CASSRQGGYGYTF

length: 14
V: TRBV30
D: NA
J: TRBJ2-7
CDR3: CAWSVEEAGPEQYF

length: 12
V: TRBV29-1
D: TRBD1
J: TRBJ2-5
CDR3: CSVVTGGETQYF

length: 15
V: TRBV3-1/TRBV3-2
D: NA
J: TRBJ2-2
CDR3: CASSPREMNTGELFF

length: 17
V: TRBV5-1
D: TRBD1
J: TRBJ1-2
CDR3: CASSLGLDRDRGFGYTF

length: 16
V: TRBV10-1
D: TRBD2
J: TRBJ2-5
CDR3: CASSESTSGLKETQYF